This T cell receptor (beta chain) emerged from a study of regulatory T cells in long-lasting Graves disease. General study results and limits: What was studied was peripheral blood only, and not thyroid tissue. The study found TRBV28, TRBJ1-2 and TRBJ2-5 favored in persistent disease. The study found persistent patients shared more public clonotypes (roughly 2,800) than new patients (around 870).

Trimming took 4 bases from V and 3 from J; bases not matched to a gene: 8. From germline, CDR1 is DFQATT and CDR2 SNEGSKA (reference sequence). The length of the CDR3 is 14 residues. The time point here: persistent/refractory GD, antithyroid drugs over 5 years with positive TRAb. Following extraction of RNA from PBMCs, that RNA was used to make the TCR library. This clonotype was seen a few times. The target antigen is unknown. According to the study, TCR beta libraries were built with iRepertoire HTBI primers and CDR3-region Arm-PCR. TCRdb processed the multiplex PCR reads anew with MiXCR; each CDR3 protein has one entry. The sample holds approximately 400,000 distinct CDR3 sequences, less than 25% seen once.

The V and J genes are TRBV20-1 and TRBJ2-7; 8 bases line up with TRBD1. The sample here was peripheral blood mononuclear cells (PBMCs), taken when the disease was refractory, from a patient treated with antithyroid drugs. The origin of this receptor is a female donor with Graves disease. The CDR3 bases are TGCAGTGCTAACCAGCAGGACAGGGTCTACGAGCAGTACTTC. This sequence encodes CSANQQDRVYEQYF.